Sequencing of this T cell receptor (beta chain) was carried out in a study of T cells after yellow fever vaccination. The 5'RACE template-switching step produced TCR cDNA and added a universal primer site and UMIs. Each CDR3 protein is one row after TCRdb ran MiXCR on the 5' RACE reads. The sample includes about 340,000 distinct CDR3 sequences, about 4% of them seen just once. Findings of the study overall: Abundant clonotypes from the bulk population could have been carried over as contaminants into FACS-sorted repertoires. The secondary response showed a weaker magnitude and a faster peak, day 5 versus 15. A large majority of primary-vaccination clones showed up again after the booster (around 96% CD4, around 88% CD8).

About this clonotype itself: Its antigen is unknown.

V lost 0 bases to trimming and J lost 4 bases, with 17 bases between them. There are 17 residues in the CDR3. Germline loops: CDR1 SGHRS, CDR2 YFSETQ. This sequence originates from a man between 18 and 35 years old who received the YFV17D yellow fever vaccine. Specimen: PBMCs, collected 5 days after the yellow fever booster vaccination. The V and J genes are TRBV5-1 and TRBJ2-1; no definite D call. The CDR3 is CASSLGILAVDYNEQFF. The CDR3 DNA reads TGCGCCAGCAGCTTGGGAATTCTGGCGGTAGATTACAATGAGCAGTTCTTC. The full variable domain, completed using reference TRBV5-1 and TRBJ2-1, is KAGVTQTPRYLIKTRGQQVTLSCSPISGHRSVSWYQQTPGQGLQFLFEYFSETQRNKGNFPGRFSGRQFSNSRSEMNVSTLELGDSALYLCASSLGILAVDYNEQFFGPGTRLTVL.